Each of the 16 T cell receptor beta chains below was sequenced from the same sample in a study of blood T cell repertoires in COVID-19 (dated by TCRdb to about 2020). Receptor amplification or capture employed the immunoSEQ multiplex PCR assay. As stored in TCRdb, this immuneACCESS dataset retains in-frame rearrangements with V and J assigned. A fraction of the clones does not appear; measured against another copy, unresolved V genes explain less than half of the discrepancy, and the remainder lacks a known reason. This sample is represented by 210,000 or so clones; approximately 84% of them were singletons. Almost 4.5% of the sample is taken by the ten largest. Sequencing was done on a sample of peripheral blood. Every receptor here comes from a man aged 45-65 years with acute or convalescent COVID-19.

The chain links TRBV10-2 to TRBJ1-6; D is perhaps TRBD1 (5 bases). This CDR3 spans 15 amino acids. Germline V CDR1 and CDR2: WSHSY, SAAADI. Trimming pared 6 bases from V and 7 bases from J, leaving 16 bases between. The CDR3 nucleotides are TGCGCCAGCAGAGACTGGCAGGGTTGGAATTCACCCCTCCACTTT. This sequence encodes CASRDWQGWNSPLHF.

This chain uses TRBV12-5 with TRBJ1-1; D not resolved. Germline lookup yields CDR1 LGHNT and CDR2 FRNRAP. V lost 0 bases, J lost 7 bases, and 9 bases lay in between. The CDR3 runs to 13 residues. As DNA, the CDR3 is TGTGCTAGTGGTTTGGTACGAGGCGGTGAAGCTTTCTTT. It encodes CASGLVRGGEAFF.

This clone showed up just a few times. The V gene is TRBV5-1, the J gene TRBJ1-2, with 7 bases aligning to TRBD1. Germline CDR1 SGHRS, CDR2 YFSETQ. Trimming removed 2 bases from V and 6 bases from J; junction bases left unmatched: 1. CDR3 size: 12 residues. The CDR3 region is CASSFGQDGYTF. The CDR3 nucleotides read TGCGCCAGCAGCTTCGGACAGGATGGCTACACCTTC.

V usage is TRBV12-3 or TRBV12-4 and J usage is TRBJ1-2; D may be TRBD1 (5 bases). The CDR3 contains 11 residues. V lost 8 bases and J 7 bases, leaving 11 bases between the germline ends. The CDR3 DNA reads as TGTGCCAGCGTACGGGACTCTGGCTACACCTTC. Amino acids: CASVRDSGYTF.

In this sample, this clone turned up once. The chain recombines TRBV5-1 with TRBJ1-1; 7 bases fit TRBD1. Germline trimming cut 0 bases from V and 5 bases from J; bases unmatched to any gene: 10. The CDR3 has 16 residues. Germline CDR1 reads SGHRS; CDR2 reads YFSETQ. CDR3 residues: CASSLDGQAAGTEAFF. The CDR3 nucleotides are TGCGCCAGCAGCTTGGATGGACAGGCGGCAGGGACTGAAGCTTTCTTT.

The chain combines TRBV27 with TRBJ1-1; D is uncertain. The germline V gene has CDR1 MNHEY and CDR2 SMNVEV (reference sequence). V lost 4 bases, J lost 7 bases, and 16 bases lay in between. CDR3 length: 14 residues. In DNA form, the CDR3 reads TGTGCCAGCAGTTGGGCCAGCCGAGCATTTGAAGCTTTCTTT. Its translation is CASSWASRAFEAFF.

The CDR3 nucleotides read TGCGCCAGCAGCCAAGGGAAACAGGCAACTAATGAAAAACTGTTTTTT. It translates to CASSQGKQATNEKLFF. The chain carries TRBV4-1 and TRBJ1-4; weak D call: TRBD1 (5 bases). This CDR3 is 16 amino acids long. Germline V gives CDR1 MGHRA, CDR2 YSYEKL. Trimming took off 1 base at V and 0 bases at J, with 9 bases between the two ends.

The chain carries TRBV9 and TRBJ2-3, with TRBD2 matching over 12 bases. Germline CDR1 is SGDLS and CDR2 is YYNGEE. V dropped 0 bases and J dropped 5; count of bases not matched to a gene: 4. This CDR3 spans 16 amino acids. This CDR3 reads CASSVGLAGVVDTQYF. The CDR3 coding sequence is TGTGCCAGCAGCGTAGGACTAGCGGGGGTAGTAGATACGCAGTATTTT.

This clone was picked up one time. The V and J genes are TRBV6-5 and TRBJ1-1, with D perhaps matching TRBD1 (5 bases). The CDR3 length is 15 residues. Germline CDR1 is MNHEY and CDR2 is SVGAGI. Trimming removed 5 bases at V and 5 bases at J, with 18 bases between. DNA for the CDR3: TGTGCCAGCAGTCCAGGCAGGGTCCGGCAAACTGAAGCTTTCTTT. It specifies CASSPGRVRQTEAFF.

This chain joins TRBV27 and TRBJ1-1, with D tentatively TRBD1 (5 bases). The V gene's germline CDR1 is MNHEY and CDR2 SMNVEV (reference sequence). There are 14 residues in the CDR3. Trimming removed 4 bases at V and 0 bases at J, with 9 bases between. The CDR3 reads CASSSPGVNTEAFF. The DNA for the CDR3 is TGTGCCAGCAGTTCCCCGGGGGTGAACACTGAAGCTTTCTTT.

The chain carries TRBV5-4 and TRBJ1-1, with 8 bases aligning to TRBD1. From germline, CDR1 is SGHNT and CDR2 YYREEE (reference sequence). This CDR3 contains 15 residues. V was clipped by 0 bases and J by 1 base; unmatched bases: 2. CDR3 nucleotides: TGTGCCAGCAGCTTGGGACAGGGGTGGAACACTGAAGCTTTCTTT. Translating it yields CASSLGQGWNTEAFF.

The chain is built from TRBV18 and TRBJ1-1; TRBD1 might be the D (6 bases). The V gene's germline CDR1 is KGHSH and CDR2 LQKENI. This CDR3 has 11 residues. V lost 3 bases to trimming and J lost 8 bases, with 7 bases between them. CDR3 region: CASSPGHEAFF. CDR3 coding DNA: TGTGCCAGCTCACCGGGACACGAAGCTTTCTTT.

V usage is TRBV14 and J usage is TRBJ1-2; D gene unclear. The CDR3 has 16 residues. With 0 bases removed from V and 3 bases from J, the gap between germline ends came to 14 bases. Per germline, CDR1 SGHDN and CDR2 FVKESK. The CDR3, as DNA: TGTGCCAGCAGCCAAGATCAATGGGCTCCCTACTATGGCTACACCTTC. This codes for CASSQDQWAPYYGYTF.

The chain employs TRBV7-2 and TRBJ2-7, with 7 positions matching TRBD1. Trimming removed 6 bases from V and 3 bases from J; junction bases left unmatched: 5. The germline V gene has CDR1 SGHTA and CDR2 FQGNSA. CDR3 length equals 13 residues. The CDR3 loop is CASSTGTDYEQYF. CDR3 nucleotide sequence: TGTGCCAGCAGTACTGGGACAGACTACGAGCAGTACTTC.

The chain joins TRBV18 to TRBJ2-7; unclear D gene. From germline, CDR1 is KGHSH and CDR2 LQKENI. V lost 2 bases, J lost 3 bases, and 5 bases lay in between. This CDR3 contains 12 residues. CDR3 loop: CASSPSVYEQYF. As DNA, the CDR3 is TGTGCCAGCTCACCATCGGTCTACGAGCAGTACTTC.

The chain employs TRBV3-1 (or the pseudogene TRBV3-2) and TRBJ1-2, with TRBD1 as a possible D gene (5 bases). Germline V CDR1 and CDR2: LGHDT, YNNKEL (reference sequence). V was cut by 7 bases and J by 8 bases, with 17 bases left in between. This CDR3 comprises 13 residues. In DNA form, the CDR3 reads TGTGCCAGCAAGCCAGAAGGGGTTAGGGGCTACACCTTC. This gives the protein CASKPEGVRGYTF.